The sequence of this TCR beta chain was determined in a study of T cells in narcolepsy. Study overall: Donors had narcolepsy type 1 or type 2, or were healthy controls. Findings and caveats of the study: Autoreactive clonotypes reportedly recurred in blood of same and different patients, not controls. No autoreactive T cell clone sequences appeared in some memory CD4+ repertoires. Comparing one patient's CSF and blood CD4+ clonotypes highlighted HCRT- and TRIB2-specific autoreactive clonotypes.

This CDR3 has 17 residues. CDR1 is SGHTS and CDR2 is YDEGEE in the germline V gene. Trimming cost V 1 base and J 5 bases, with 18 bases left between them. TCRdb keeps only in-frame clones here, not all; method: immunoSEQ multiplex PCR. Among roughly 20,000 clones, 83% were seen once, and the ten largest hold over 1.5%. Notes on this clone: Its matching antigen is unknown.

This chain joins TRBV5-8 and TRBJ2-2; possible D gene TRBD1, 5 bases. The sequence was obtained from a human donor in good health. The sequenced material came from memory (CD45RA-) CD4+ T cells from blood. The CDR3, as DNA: TGTGCCAGCAGCTTGTGGCAGGGAAGGATGTCGACCGGGGAGCTGTTTTTT. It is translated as CASSLWQGRMSTGELFF.